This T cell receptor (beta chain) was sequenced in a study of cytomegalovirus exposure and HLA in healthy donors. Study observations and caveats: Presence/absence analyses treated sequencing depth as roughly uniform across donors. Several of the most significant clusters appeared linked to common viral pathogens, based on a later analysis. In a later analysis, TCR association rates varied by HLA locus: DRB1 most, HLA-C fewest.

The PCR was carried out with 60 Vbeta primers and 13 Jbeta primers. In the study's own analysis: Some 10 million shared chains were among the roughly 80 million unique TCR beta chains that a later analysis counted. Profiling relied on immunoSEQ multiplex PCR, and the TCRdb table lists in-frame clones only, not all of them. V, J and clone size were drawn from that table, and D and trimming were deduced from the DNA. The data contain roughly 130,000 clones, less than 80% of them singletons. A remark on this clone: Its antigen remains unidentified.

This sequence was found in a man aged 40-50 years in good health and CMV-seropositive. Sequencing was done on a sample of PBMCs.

CDR3 sequence: CSVGQAAYTGELFF. The DNA of the CDR3 is TGCAGCGTGGGACAGGCGGCCTACACCGGGGAGCTGTTTTTT. The rearrangement links TRBV29-1 to TRBJ2-2; 8 nucleotides line up with TRBD1. CDR3 length equals 14 residues. V lost 6 bases, J lost 3 bases, and 6 bases stayed unmatched. CDR1 SQVTM and CDR2 ANQGSEA come from the germline V gene.